This TCR beta chain was sequenced in a study of OX40 agonist ivuxolimab in advanced cancers. Libraries were prepared by immunoSEQ multiplex PCR; TCRdb keeps only in-frame clonotypes and omits some of them. The data contain about 92,000 clones, just over 90% of them singletons. Only one count was recorded for this clone. Its matching antigen is unknown. Notes on the study in general: Compared with CD4+, CD8+ T cells on average had more expanded clones. Researchers did not establish what antigens the expanded peripheral T cells target.

The receptor's source is an adult with an advanced solid tumor such as melanoma, head and neck, liver or kidney cancer. This specimen consisted of CD4+ or CD8+ T cells sorted from blood, obtained in a trial of the OX40 agonist ivuxolimab.

The CDR3 coding sequence is TGTGCCAGCAGTGCACAGGGAGGCACAGATACGCAGTATTTT. It specifies CASSAQGGTDTQYF. The V call is TRBV2, the J call TRBJ2-3; D may be TRBD1 (6 bases). V lost 4 bases and J lost 1, with 9 bases in between. There are 14 residues in the CDR3. Germline lookup yields CDR1 SNHLY and CDR2 FYNNEI.